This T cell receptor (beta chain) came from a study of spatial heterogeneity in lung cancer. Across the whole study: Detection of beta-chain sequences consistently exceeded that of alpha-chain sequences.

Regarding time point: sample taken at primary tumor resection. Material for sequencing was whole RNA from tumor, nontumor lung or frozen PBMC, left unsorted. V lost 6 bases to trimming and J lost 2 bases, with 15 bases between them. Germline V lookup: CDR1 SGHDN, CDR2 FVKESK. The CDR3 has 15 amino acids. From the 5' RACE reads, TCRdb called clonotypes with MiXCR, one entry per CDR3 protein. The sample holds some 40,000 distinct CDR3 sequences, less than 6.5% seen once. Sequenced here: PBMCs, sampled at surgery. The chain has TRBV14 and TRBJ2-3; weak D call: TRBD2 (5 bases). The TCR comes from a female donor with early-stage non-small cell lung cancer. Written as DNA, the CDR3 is TGTGCCAGCAGTCACTGGAGGCAGGACACAGATACGCAGTATTTT. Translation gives CASSHWRQDTDTQYF.